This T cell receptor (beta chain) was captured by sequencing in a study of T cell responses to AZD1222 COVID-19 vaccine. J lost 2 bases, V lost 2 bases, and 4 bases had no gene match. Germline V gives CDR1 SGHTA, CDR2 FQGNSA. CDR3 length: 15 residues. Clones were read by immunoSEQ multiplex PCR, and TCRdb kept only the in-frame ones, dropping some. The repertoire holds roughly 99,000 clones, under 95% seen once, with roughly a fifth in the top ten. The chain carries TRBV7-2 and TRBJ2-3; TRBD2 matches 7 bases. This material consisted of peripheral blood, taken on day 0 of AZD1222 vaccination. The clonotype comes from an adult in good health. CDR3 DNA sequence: TGTGCCAGCAGCTTATCGGGGGGACCCACAGATACGCAGTATTTT. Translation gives CASSLSGGPTDTQYF.